This T cell receptor beta chain was captured in a study of T cell responses to AZD1222 COVID-19 vaccine. Study observations and caveats: Baseline testing showed seropositivity in only six or seven AZD1222 recipients. Following two doses of AZD1222, Spike-specific TCR breadth and depth rose. Repertoire sampling was restricted to post-peak T cell response timepoints. Donors skewed white British and female; clonal diversity was possibly underestimated.

The repertoire was sequenced with immunoSEQ multiplex PCR; TCRdb's copy has only in-frame clones and lacks some. Among 120,000 or so clones, 92% were seen once, and the ten largest hold about 1.1%. A word on this clone: Its antigen is as yet unknown.

V gave up 6 bases and J gave up 10 bases, with 16 bases separating them. This CDR3 comprises 13 residues. The genes are TRBV12-3 or TRBV12-4 and TRBJ2-1; TRBD1 might be the D (6 bases). This clonotype was sampled from an adult in good health. This specimen was peripheral blood, taken on day 0 of AZD1222 vaccination. The CDR3 nucleotides read TGTGCCAGCAGCTTCCTACAGGGACGCGAGCAGTTCTTC. This gives the protein CASSFLQGREQFF.